Following are 22 T cell receptor beta chains from one sample sequenced in a study of shared clonotypes between healthy human individuals. Produced via immunoSEQ multiplex PCR; TCRdb's table is partial and in-frame only. The sample includes over 2 million clones, around 95% of them seen just once. The sample taken for sequencing was naive CD4+ T cells sorted from blood. As for subset: CD45RA+ positively selected. These receptors all stem from a young man in good health.

The CDR3 DNA reads as TGCGCCAGCAGCCCAGACGAGAGGGGCACTGAAGCTTTCTTT. Its translation: CASSPDERGTEAFF. This chain joins TRBV4-3 and TRBJ1-1; tentatively, D is TRBD1 (5 bases). Trimming pared 4 bases from V and 4 bases from J, leaving 13 bases between. This CDR3 region has 14 residues. Germline V gene sequence: CDR1 LGHNA, CDR2 YSLEER.

The gene calls are TRBV28 and TRBJ1-2; a weak D match, TRBD1 (5 bases). CDR1 and CDR2 (germline): MDHEN, SYDVKM. V lost 3 bases to trimming and J lost 3 bases, with 14 bases between them. The CDR3 contains 15 residues. The CDR3 here is CASSFLRTQHYGYTF. The CDR3 DNA reads as TGTGCCAGCAGTTTTTTACGGACACAACACTATGGCTACACCTTC.

The chain recombines TRBV27 with TRBJ1-6; 8 bases agree with TRBD1. V lost 3 bases to trimming and J lost 2 bases; unmatched junction nucleotides: 9. The CDR3 sequence is 18 residues long. From germline, CDR1 is MNHEY and CDR2 SMNVEV (reference sequence). The CDR3: CASSLRQGMAPYNSPLHF. The CDR3 coding sequence is TGTGCCAGCAGTTTGAGACAGGGGATGGCCCCCTATAATTCACCCCTCCACTTT.

The J gene is TRBJ1-5, the V gene TRBV19, with D maybe TRBD1 (5 bases). Germline values: CDR1 LNHDA, CDR2 SQIVND (reference sequence). The CDR3 is 15 amino acids. Trimming cost V 10 bases and J 6 bases, with 22 bases left between them. The CDR3 DNA reads TGTGCCACCGGGGGGGTTCTCCCCAGGAGTCAGCCCCAGCATTTT. Its protein product is CATGGVLPRSQPQHF.

The chain joins TRBV5-1 to TRBJ1-1; 7 bases are shared with TRBD1. Germline CDR1 reads SGHRS; CDR2 reads YFSETQ. The CDR3 has 16 amino acids. V was pared by 4 bases and J by 0 bases, with 9 bases of the junction left unmatched. CDR3 sequence: CASSRQGWGMNTEAFF. For the CDR3, the DNA is TGCGCCAGCAGCCGACAGGGTTGGGGTATGAACACTGAAGCTTTCTTT.

J is TRBJ2-7 and V is TRBV11-2; the match to TRBD2 covers 8 bases. The CDR3 extends over 15 amino acids. V was pared by 0 bases and J by 5 bases, with 6 bases of the junction left unmatched. Germline-derived CDR1 and CDR2 are SGHAT and FQNNGV. CDR3 region: CASSLDSGGPHEQYF. The CDR3 nucleotides are TGTGCCAGCAGCTTAGATTCGGGAGGGCCCCACGAGCAGTACTTC.

This clone was recorded once. The chain recombines TRBV5-4 with TRBJ2-2; D is perhaps TRBD1 or TRBD2 (5 bases each). This CDR3 comprises 15 residues. Germline CDR1 SGHNT, CDR2 YYREEE (reference sequence). V shed 4 bases and J shed 6 bases, with 16 bases lying between them. CDR3 sequence: CASSRDLILSGELFF. The CDR3, as DNA: TGTGCCAGCAGCCGGGACCTGATCTTATCCGGGGAGCTGTTTTTT.

This chain links TRBV10-3 with TRBJ2-7; 8 bases line up with TRBD1. Unmatched junction bases numbered 9, after V lost 6 bases and J lost 2 bases. CDR3 length: 15 amino acids. Germline assignment: CDR1 ENHRY and CDR2 SYGVKD. CDR3 nucleotides: TGTGCCATCAGCCTAACAGGGGGGATCCCCTACGAGCAGTACTTC. Amino acid sequence: CAISLTGGIPYEQYF.

The J gene is TRBJ2-7, the V gene TRBV5-1; TRBD2 matches 12 bases. V was pared by 2 bases and J by 4 bases, with 4 bases of the junction left unmatched. Germline CDR1 is SGHRS and CDR2 is YFSETQ. The length of the CDR3 is 15 residues. In nucleotides, the CDR3 is TGCGCCAGCAGCTTCCTAGCGGGGGGGCCATACGAGCAGTACTTC. Translating gives CASSFLAGGPYEQYF.

The chain combines TRBV4-2 with TRBJ2-3; 9 bases fit TRBD1. This CDR3 contains 18 residues. Germline lookup yields CDR1 LGHNA and CDR2 YNFKEQ. The ends lost 0 bases at V and 2 bases at J; junction bases unmatched: 9. CDR3 amino acids: CASSQERRTGAFTDTQYF. In DNA, the CDR3 is TGTGCCAGCAGCCAAGAACGGAGGACAGGGGCGTTCACAGATACGCAGTATTTT.

The chain combines TRBV10-3 with TRBJ2-1, with 10 bases that match TRBD1. Germline CDR1 and CDR2: ENHRY and SYGVKD. The CDR3 covers 15 residues. J was trimmed by 4 bases and V by 1 base; bases with no gene match: 1. The CDR3 bases are TGTGCCATCAGTGAGTGGGGACAGGGGTACAATGAGCAGTTCTTC. This gives the protein CAISEWGQGYNEQFF.

The chain has TRBV5-1 and TRBJ2-2; D possibly corresponds to TRBD1 (5 bases). CDR1 and CDR2 (germline): SGHRS, YFSETQ. V gave up 1 base and J gave up 7 bases, with 14 bases separating them. The CDR3 length is 15 residues. The CDR3 DNA reads as TGCGCCAGCAGCTTGATTGGCAGCCAGGGCGGGGAGCTGTTTTTT. Translated: CASSLIGSQGGELFF.

J is TRBJ2-1 and V is TRBV7-9; D not resolved. The CDR3 is made up of 15 amino acids. V gave up 1 base and J gave up 4 bases, with 11 bases separating them. Per the germline V gene, CDR1 is SEHNR and CDR2 is FQNEAQ (reference sequence). CDR3 in DNA: TGTGCCAGCAGCTTAGAAGACGCAGGTTACAATGAGCAGTTCTTC. It is translated as CASSLEDAGYNEQFF.

J is TRBJ1-2 and V is TRBV7-2; 7 nucleotides align to TRBD1. CDR1 and CDR2 (germline): SGHTA, FQGNSA. V lost 4 bases and J lost 4; bases outside the gene matches: 9. The CDR3 consists of 15 residues. The CDR3 loop is CASSSLTGPRYGYTF. The CDR3 DNA reads as TGTGCCAGCAGCTCCTTGACAGGGCCCCGCTATGGCTACACCTTC.

Comments on this clone: Within the sample, other DNA sequences also encode this same CDR3. This chain joins TRBV19 and TRBJ2-3; no clear D gene. The CDR3 runs 11 residues. The V end was cut by 3 bases, the J end by 6 bases, with 4 bases between. From germline, CDR1 is LNHDA and CDR2 SQIVND (reference sequence). The CDR3 DNA is TGTGCCAGTAGTATCGGGGATACGCAGTATTTT. This codes for CASSIGDTQYF. Full variable domain (missing parts from reference TRBV19 and TRBJ2-3): DGGITQSPKYLFRKEGQNVTLSCEQNLNHDAMYWYRQDPGQGLRLIYYSQIVNDFQKGDIAEGYSVSREKKESFPLTVTSAQKNPTAFYLCASSIGDTQYFGPGTRLTVL.

This clone was counted once. CDR3 coding DNA: TGTGCCAGCCGGTGGGGATTCGATGGCTACACCTTC. Protein sequence: CASRWGFDGYTF. The chain links TRBV2 to TRBJ1-2; no reliable D call. The germline CDR1 and CDR2 sequences are SNHLY and FYNNEI. V gave up 8 bases and J gave up 6 bases, with 13 bases separating them. The CDR3 covers 12 residues.

The CDR3 bases are TGTGCCAGCAGCGGTAACGGACAGGGCAATCATAGGGGCTACACCTTC. It translates to CASSGNGQGNHRGYTF. The V gene is TRBV5-4, the J gene TRBJ1-2, with 8 bases lining up with TRBD1. V lost 4 bases, J lost 8 bases, and 16 bases stayed unmatched. The germline gives CDR1 SGHNT, CDR2 YYREEE (reference sequence). The CDR3 extends over 16 amino acids.

The chain links TRBV7-9 to TRBJ1-2; D is uncertain. The CDR3 consists of 13 residues. From germline, CDR1 is SEHNR and CDR2 FQNEAQ (reference sequence). Trimming left V 0 bases short and J 8 bases short, with 10 bases between. The CDR3 DNA is TGTGCCAGCAGCTTAGCTGGTGGAAGAGGCTACACCTTC. Its protein is CASSLAGGRGYTF.

The chain carries TRBV6-5 and TRBJ2-5; the D is unclear. Between the trimmed V and J ends, which lost 5 bases and 7 bases, there was a span of 14 bases. CDR3 length: 13 residues. CDR1 is MNHEY and CDR2 is SVGAGI in the germline V gene. CDR3 in DNA: TGTGCCAGCAGTCCGGACCCTCTGGCGACCCAGTACTTC. This encodes CASSPDPLATQYF.

This rearrangement joins TRBV5-1 to TRBJ2-1, with D perhaps matching TRBD2 (6 bases). From germline, CDR1 is SGHRS and CDR2 YFSETQ. The V gene lost 1 base and the J gene lost 9 bases, with 17 bases spanning the gap. The length of the CDR3 is 15 residues. The CDR3 spells CASSLLNSGFGEQFF. CDR3 DNA sequence: TGCGCCAGCAGCTTGTTGAACAGCGGGTTCGGTGAGCAGTTCTTC.

The chain combines TRBV7-9 with TRBJ2-1, with 12 bases identical to TRBD2. The CDR3 runs to 16 residues. J lost 12 bases, V lost 5 bases, and 14 bases had no gene match. CDR1 is SEHNR and CDR2 is FQNEAQ in the germline V gene (reference sequence). The CDR3 DNA is TGTGCCAGCAGCCCCCGAGGACTAGCGGGAATTGAAGGGCAGTTCTTC. This translates into CASSPRGLAGIEGQFF.

The chain couples TRBV2 to TRBJ2-3; 8 bases map to TRBD1. The CDR3 has 15 amino acids. Germline V gives CDR1 SNHLY, CDR2 FYNNEI. V was clipped by 5 bases and J by 8 bases; unmatched bases: 12. CDR3 in DNA: TGTGCCAGCAGTCCAATCGACAGGGGTCGGGGTACGCAGTATTTT. This codes for CASSPIDRGRGTQYF.